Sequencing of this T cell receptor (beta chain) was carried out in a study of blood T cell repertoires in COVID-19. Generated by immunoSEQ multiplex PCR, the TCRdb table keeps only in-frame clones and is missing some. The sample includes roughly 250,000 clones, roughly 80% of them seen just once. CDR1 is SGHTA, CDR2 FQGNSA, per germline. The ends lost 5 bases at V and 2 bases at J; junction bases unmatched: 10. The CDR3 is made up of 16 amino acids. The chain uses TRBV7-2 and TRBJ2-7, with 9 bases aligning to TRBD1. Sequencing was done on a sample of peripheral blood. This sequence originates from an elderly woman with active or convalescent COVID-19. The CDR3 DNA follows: TGTGCCAGCAGCCCCTCGACAGGGGGGATAACCTACGAGCAGTACTTC. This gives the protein CASSPSTGGITYEQYF.